This T cell receptor (beta chain) was sequenced for a study of T cells in Graves' hyperthyroidism and ophthalmopathy. The wider study: Any treatment followed the collection of peripheral blood at initial diagnosis.

The CDR3 length is 19 residues. J lost 5 bases, V lost 5 bases, and 17 bases had no gene match. Looked up from germline, CDR1 is SGHTA and CDR2 is FQGTGA. Comment on this clonotype: Its antigen is unidentified.

Points from the study as a whole: Clonotypes that were expanded in thyroid above 0.001 mostly appeared in blood too.

RNA transcripts yielded amplified TCR beta CDR3 regions. The study used the HTBI primer set for a first-round RT-PCR of the TCR CDR3. TCRdb re-called the multiplex PCR reads through MiXCR, storing one row per CDR3 protein. There are approximately 330,000 distinct CDR3 sequences in the sample; around a sixth occur only once, and approximately 54% lies in the top ten. Graves' hyperthyroidism was deemed stable given no ophthalmopathy progression within 18 months. The sequence derives from a woman aged 45-65 years with Graves' hyperthyroidism. Sequenced material: blood. The rearrangement links TRBV7-3 to TRBJ2-7; 14 nucleotides match TRBD2. DNA of the CDR3: TGTGCCAGCAGCCTAAAGGCGAGATCGGGACTAGCGGGAGAAGACGAGCAGTACTTC. This gives the protein CASSLKARSGLAGEDEQYF.